A selection of T cell receptor beta chains follows, all from one sample in a study of tumor-infiltrating lymphocytes in localized non-small cell lung cancer. This table comes from immunoSEQ multiplex PCR, and its TCRdb copy is limited to in-frame clones, with some not included. This table holds around 15,000 clones, 80% found once. Sequences were obtained from uninvolved lung tissue not adjacent to the tumor. Receptors were obtained from a human donor with non-small cell lung cancer. Each CDR3 is given without its conserved first and last residue. The D gene is left open where the match is weak. The size of a clone is reported for some rows only, either as once, few or many, or as a class for expanded clones.

clone size: NA
J gene: TRBJ2-5
V gene: TRBV30
D gene: TRBD1
CDR3 protein: ACPRQGKKTQY

clone size: NA
J gene: TRBJ2-2
V gene: TRBV7-2
D gene: NA
CDR3 protein: ASSSTAGGTGELF

clone size: NA
J gene: TRBJ1-1
V gene: TRBV11-2
D gene: TRBD1
CDR3 protein: ASSENRGVTEAF

clone size: NA
J gene: TRBJ1-4
V gene: TRBV27
D gene: NA
CDR3 protein: ASSPDTGATNEKLF

clone size: once
J gene: TRBJ1-3
V gene: TRBV19
D gene: NA
CDR3 protein: ASSIGDTYSGNTIY

clone size: NA
J gene: TRBJ1-4
V gene: TRBV5-1
D gene: TRBD1
CDR3 protein: ASSLGFGTDEKLF

clone size: NA
J gene: TRBJ2-7
V gene: TRBV4-1
D gene: NA
CDR3 protein: ASSPRPWGYEQY

clone size: NA
J gene: TRBJ1-1
V gene: TRBV5-5
D gene: NA
CDR3 protein: ASSLQAGTEAF

clone size: NA
J gene: TRBJ1-2
V gene: TRBV27
D gene: NA
CDR3 protein: ASSLSWTLVGYGYT

clone size: once
J gene: TRBJ1-5
V gene: TRBV9
D gene: NA
CDR3 protein: ASSGAEGSQH

clone size: NA
J gene: TRBJ1-1
V gene: TRBV5-1
D gene: TRBD1
CDR3 protein: ASSRPQGGEMNTEAF

clone size: NA
J gene: TRBJ2-7
V gene: TRBV5-1
D gene: NA
CDR3 protein: ASSSQGRGTYEQY

clone size: NA
J gene: TRBJ2-7
V gene: TRBV27
D gene: NA
CDR3 protein: ASSLAGKVYEQY

clone size: NA
J gene: TRBJ2-5
V gene: TRBV7-2
D gene: TRBD2
CDR3 protein: ASSLKEGRVMETQY

clone size: NA
J gene: TRBJ1-3
V gene: TRBV5-6
D gene: NA
CDR3 protein: ASTPGNTIY

clone size: NA
J gene: TRBJ2-7
V gene: TRBV7-8
D gene: NA
CDR3 protein: ASSRQATAWEQY

clone size: NA
J gene: TRBJ2-1
V gene: TRBV30
D gene: NA
CDR3 protein: AWSAQHEQF

clone size: NA
J gene: TRBJ2-1
V gene: TRBV6-4
D gene: NA
CDR3 protein: AGKQGNYNGQF

clone size: NA
J gene: TRBJ2-1
V gene: TRBV6-5
D gene: TRBD2
CDR3 protein: ASSYRLAGFNEQF

clone size: NA
J gene: TRBJ1-3
V gene: TRBV5-1
D gene: NA
CDR3 protein: ASTRGGTEGNTIY

clone size: NA
J gene: TRBJ2-5
V gene: TRBV7-9
D gene: NA
CDR3 protein: ASSLTGVLYQETQY

clone size: NA
J gene: TRBJ2-1
V gene: TRBV6-5
D gene: NA
CDR3 protein: ASSYGKGRSYNEQF

clone size: NA
J gene: TRBJ2-7
V gene: TRBV5-4
D gene: NA
CDR3 protein: ASSLGGDKAIYEQY

clone size: once
J gene: TRBJ1-2
V gene: TRBV9
D gene: TRBD1
CDR3 protein: ASSVEDRVYGYT

clone size: once
J gene: TRBJ2-5
V gene: TRBV10-3
D gene: TRBD2
CDR3 protein: AISEGTSGEETQY

clone size: NA
J gene: TRBJ2-5
V gene: TRBV27
D gene: NA
CDR3 protein: ASSLYRDDQETQY

clone size: NA
J gene: TRBJ2-2
V gene: TRBV6-6
D gene: TRBD1
CDR3 protein: ASSYRPGGPGELF

clone size: NA
J gene: TRBJ2-3
V gene: TRBV2
D gene: TRBD2
CDR3 protein: ASRGLAGVGTDTQY

clone size: NA
J gene: TRBJ1-1
V gene: TRBV6-1
D gene: NA
CDR3 protein: ASSEKTVPNTEAF

clone size: NA
J gene: TRBJ2-7
V gene: TRBV5-1
D gene: NA
CDR3 protein: ASSLARGYEQY

clone size: NA
J gene: TRBJ2-7
V gene: TRBV4-1
D gene: NA
CDR3 protein: ASSQDHQADLGYEQY

clone size: NA
J gene: TRBJ2-1
V gene: TRBV5-1
D gene: TRBD1
CDR3 protein: ASSLPSGTAVDEQF

clone size: NA
J gene: TRBJ2-3
V gene: TRBV6-5
D gene: TRBD1
CDR3 protein: ASLDRGLTDTQY

clone size: NA
J gene: TRBJ2-7
V gene: TRBV19
D gene: TRBD2
CDR3 protein: ASSSGTTNLYEQY

clone size: NA
J gene: TRBJ2-7
V gene: TRBV6-1
D gene: TRBD2
CDR3 protein: ASRRAGPNQGEQY